This entry features one T cell receptor beta chain sequence. This clonotype has at least ten counts. It has no known antigen specificity. No quality values exist for individual bases; no much larger clone is one base distant. The data belong to a study of human T cells and chemical hapten exposure (dated by TCRdb to the early 2020s). With regard to the full study: For sensitization, 2% DPC in acetone was applied to a 2 cm by 2 cm area of upper inner arm skin. Patients additionally received weekly therapeutic DPC doses to the scalp throughout the approximately 25-week study period. Patch testing was done on the upper back using Finn chambers containing 0.01% DPC, and results were scored after 6 days according to International Contact Dermatitis Research Group standards. Alopecia areata with under or over 50% scalp involvement, alopecia totalis and alopecia universalis were represented in the patient cohort, which was mostly female. Libraries were pooled for sequencing, and variation in per-sample TCR yields was attributed mainly to small differences in library volumes within the pool. The study tracked peripheral blood TCR repertoire changes in vivo during primary and secondary sensitization to the hapten diphenylcyclopropenone (DPC) in alopecia patients. Patient blood was sampled pre-sensitization (week 0) and at 2, 6 and about 24 weeks after DPC sensitization. Blood for TCR sequencing was provided by twenty-nine alopecia patients at one to four time points (pre-sensitization, 2, 6 and 24 weeks). Study-wide conclusions, independent of this receptor: The number of PT1 expanded TCRs positively correlated with patch test score, significant at thresholds 8, 16 and 32 but not 4. The number of TCRs above 1 in 1000 frequency did not change with DPC sensitization; there was no evidence of global repertoire structure alterations. Repeated subsampling changed both the strength of the expansion versus patch-test correlation and the threshold at which the correlation became significant. Alopecia, a presumed autoimmune disease, was present in all patients, so the immune response of the patients might differ from that of healthy individuals. Significantly more large CDR3 similarity clusters were formed by expanded TCRs than by pre-sensitization or healthy control sets, consistent with antigen-driven responses.

CDR1 DFQATT and CDR2 SNEGSKA were looked up in the germline V gene (reference sequence). From cysteine to phenylalanine, the CDR3 is 13 amino acids long. Of the read, only the CDR3 DNA is kept; its 39 bases are in frame from base 1. Trimming leaves V shorter by 3 bases and J shorter by 10 bases, with the junction holding 7 bases beyond the gene matches. Sample time point, as interpreted from the label and publication: pre-sensitization, week 0. Interpreted using the paper, the treatment or condition label stands for: therapeutic diphenylcyclopropenone sensitization with weekly scalp DPC. At each patch-test visit, blood was drawn before the patch test was applied. Patients were eligible if aged 18 to 70, diagnosed with alopecia and judged suitable for DPC therapy, and pregnant patients were excluded. Unfractionated whole blood was collected in Tempus Blood RNA tubes, and total RNA was extracted from that blood.

The library was prepared using RACE. The instrument was a NextSeq 500. Library preparation attached unique molecular identifiers to individual cDNA molecules for quantitative, reproducible TCR counting. From each blood RNA sample, both TCR alpha and TCR beta chains were sequenced. The paper's processing steps were these. A median of around 96,000 TCRs per sample was observed, with a range of 23,224 to 690,600. The Decombinator software suite was used to annotate the V, J and CDR3 of the TCR reads. Every sample was subsampled to the same number of TCRs (28,000) for the PS versus PT1 abundance plots. TCRs were defined as expanded if absent before sensitization and observed at least eight times at the 2-week time point. Starting from the raw public reads, TCRdb applied fastp trimming at Q25, assembled clones with MiXCR and retained in-frame beta chains. CDR3 protein sequences are deduplicated, and each keeps its most common genes and DNA. The V and J calls and clone size are TCRdb's, not the authors'. This sample holds 300,000 to 450,000 distinct CDR3 sequences; less than 6.5% were observed only once. Just over 2.5% of the sample is in the top ten clones.

The chain couples TRBV20-1 to TRBJ2-1; 9 bases in the middle match TRBD1. This specimen consisted of whole blood, obtained in connection with sensitization to the hapten diphenylcyclopropenone (DPC). The receptor was isolated from a woman aged 45-65 years with alopecia areata. Some clones in this sample may be carry-over from other donors' samples. The CDR3 here reads CSARDRGPREQFF. The DNA sequence reads TGCAGTGCTAGGGACAGGGGCCCCCGGGAGCAGTTCTTC.